A selection of T cell receptor beta chains follows, all from one sample in a study of cytotoxic CD8 clonotypes in ibrutinib-treated CLL. Clones were sequenced by immunoSEQ multiplex PCR, and TCRdb holds only the in-frame ones, with some missing. This table has roughly 220,000 clones, 79% appearing once. The source material was PBMCs, sampled after 12 months of ibrutinib treatment. The receptor set was obtained from a human donor with chronic lymphocytic leukemia. CDR3s include the opening cysteine and the closing phenylalanine or tryptophan. Each record gives: J gene, V gene, D gene, clone size, CDR3 DNA, CDR3 protein. The D gene is left open where the match is weak. Where a row states a size, it is once, few, many or the class of an expanded clone; other rows omit it.

TRBJ1-5,TRBV4-1,TRBD1,NA,TGCGCCAGCAGCCGGAGCCCAGGGGGGATTCAGCCCCAGCATTTT,CASSRSPGGIQPQHF
TRBJ1-5,TRBV15,TRBD1,NA,TGTGCCACCAGGGCGGAACAGGGGGCTAGCAATCAGCCCCAGCATTTT,CATRAEQGASNQPQHF
TRBJ2-3,TRBV18,NA,NA,TGTGCCAGCTCACCTCAGGGTTGGGGGATCCCAGATACGCAGTATTTT,CASSPQGWGIPDTQYF
TRBJ2-5,TRBV7-9,NA,NA,TGTGCCAGCAGCCTACTCCGGGGAGCAGAGACCCAGTACTTC,CASSLLRGAETQYF
TRBJ2-7,TRBV19,TRBD2,NA,TGTGCCAGTAGAGGGTTTGGAGCTAGCGGGGGGTACGAGCAGTACTTC,CASRGFGASGGYEQYF
TRBJ2-7,TRBV4-2,TRBD1,NA,TGTGCCAGCAGCCAGGGGGCCGGGACAGAAGCCTACGAGCAGTACTTC,CASSQGAGTEAYEQYF
TRBJ1-2,TRBV7-9,NA,NA,TGTGCCAGCAGCTTAGAGGGGTTTAGGGCCTATGGCTACACCTTC,CASSLEGFRAYGYTF
TRBJ2-3,TRBV7-9,TRBD2,NA,TGTGCCAGCACCCGGGGGGGGGCCTCAGATACGCAGTATTTT,CASTRGGASDTQYF
TRBJ2-7,TRBV27,NA,NA,TGTGCCAGTCTCCTCAACGCGGGACATCCCTACGAGCAGTACTTC,CASLLNAGHPYEQYF
TRBJ1-2,TRBV28,TRBD1,once,TGTGCCAGCAGTTTAGGGGTCGGGACAGGGCCGGCTAACTATGGCTACACCTTC,CASSLGVGTGPANYGYTF
TRBJ2-6,TRBV10-2,NA,NA,TGCGCCAGCAGTGGAAGGGCCACCCTCTCTGGGGCCAACGTCCTGACTTTC,CASSGRATLSGANVLTF
TRBJ2-7,TRBV4-1,NA,many,TGCGCCAGCAGCCAAGCGGGCAGAACCTACGAGCAGTACTTC,CASSQAGRTYEQYF
TRBJ2-5,TRBV6-1,TRBD2,NA,TGTGCCAGCACCACTGGGGGGGGCCAAGAGACCCAGTACTTC,CASTTGGGQETQYF
TRBJ1-5,TRBV30,NA,NA,TGTGCCTGGGGGGCGACAGGACCCAATCAGCCCCAGCATTTT,CAWGATGPNQPQHF
TRBJ2-5,TRBV7-6,NA,NA,TGTGCCAGCAGCTTAATTGGGGGCGTTGAGACCCAGTACTTC,CASSLIGGVETQYF
TRBJ2-1,TRBV5-4,NA,NA,TGTGCCAGCAGTGTAGGGACCCTCGGTTATGAGCAGTTCTTC,CASSVGTLGYEQFF
TRBJ2-7,TRBV2,NA,NA,TGTGCCAGCAATGGCCAGGGGGGTTCCTACGAGCAGTACTTC,CASNGQGGSYEQYF
TRBJ2-7,TRBV20-1,NA,NA,TGCAGTGCTAGGGGCGACTACGAGCAGTACTTC,CSARGDYEQYF
TRBJ2-7,TRBV7-6,TRBD2,NA,TGTGCCAGCAGCTTACGTGCGGGGGACTCCTACGAGCAGTACTTC,CASSLRAGDSYEQYF
TRBJ1-2,TRBV27,NA,NA,TGTGCCAGCAGTTTATGGGGCGGGAGGCAGGGGTATGGCTACACCTTC,CASSLWGGRQGYGYTF
TRBJ2-3,TRBV27,NA,NA,TGTGCCAGCAGTCCCCCTCCGACAGGCGGCACAGATACGCAGTATTTT,CASSPPPTGGTDTQYF
TRBJ2-6,TRBV6-1,NA,NA,TGTGCCAGCAGTGTTCGCAGGGGATCTGGGGCCAACGTCCTGACTTTC,CASSVRRGSGANVLTF
TRBJ1-1,TRBV21-1,NA,NA,TGTGCCAGCACGTTGGGTGGAGACACTGAAGCTTTCTTT,CASTLGGDTEAFF
TRBJ2-4,TRBV6-5,TRBD2,NA,TGTGCCAGCAGCCCAACCGGGAGGTTGGACATTCAGTACTTC,CASSPTGRLDIQYF
TRBJ2-2,TRBV14,NA,NA,TGTGCCAGCAGCCGAAAGTTTGACGGGTTAACCGGGGAGCTGTTTTTT,CASSRKFDGLTGELFF
TRBJ1-3,TRBV9,NA,NA,TGTGCCAGCAGCTACAATGTGGGGACGGGAAACACCATATATTTT,CASSYNVGTGNTIYF
TRBJ2-1,TRBV29-1,NA,NA,TGCAGCGTTGAAGAGGCGGGCCCAACCTACAATGAGCAGTTCTTC,CSVEEAGPTYNEQFF
TRBJ1-1,TRBV6-5,NA,NA,TGTGCCAGCAGAAGTACCGGCAGGGTGAATGGTGAAGCTTTCTTT,CASRSTGRVNGEAFF
TRBJ1-1,TRBV29-1,NA,NA,TGCGCGGGGGAGGAGAACACTGAAGCTTTCTTT,CAGEENTEAFF
TRBJ1-5,TRBV5-1,TRBD1,NA,TGCGCCAGCAGCCCCGGGACAGACAATCAGCCCCAGCATTTT,CASSPGTDNQPQHF
TRBJ1-4,TRBV11-2,NA,NA,TGTGCCAGCAGCTTAGTCCCGGCAGTAGGTGAAAAACTGTTTTTT,CASSLVPAVGEKLFF
TRBJ2-3,TRBV7-6,NA,NA,TGTGCCAGCAGCGAGGACGATACGCAGTATTTT,CASSEDDTQYF
TRBJ2-2,TRBV6-5,NA,NA,TGTGCCAGCAGTTACTCGGAACCCGGGGAGCTGTTTTTT,CASSYSEPGELFF
TRBJ1-6,TRBV11-1,NA,NA,TGTGCCAGCAGCCCGCGGGAAGGGGATAATTCACCCCTCCACTTT,CASSPREGDNSPLHF
TRBJ2-7,TRBV19,NA,few,TGTGCCAGTAGTATAGTAATGGGGAACGAGCAGTACTTC,CASSIVMGNEQYF
TRBJ2-3,TRBV9,NA,NA,TGTGCCAGCAGCGTAGCTACGGCGGGAAAAGATACGCAGTATTTT,CASSVATAGKDTQYF
TRBJ1-2,TRBV30,NA,NA,TGTGCCTGGAGTCAAGGTGTGGGCTACACCTTC,CAWSQGVGYTF
TRBJ2-3,TRBV7-9,TRBD2,NA,TGTGCCAGCAGCGACGGACTAGCGGGAACCGATACGCAGTATTTT,CASSDGLAGTDTQYF
TRBJ2-7,TRBV9,NA,NA,TGTGCCAGCAGCCCTACAGCCGGAGGGGAATACGAGCAGTACTTC,CASSPTAGGEYEQYF
TRBJ2-6,TRBV25-1,NA,few,TGTGCCAGCAGTGAGAGATCTATCTCTGGGGCCAACGTCCTGACTTTC,CASSERSISGANVLTF
TRBJ1-3,TRBV4-1,NA,NA,TGCGCCAGCAGCCAAGGCAGGTTCGGAAACACCATATATTTT,CASSQGRFGNTIYF
TRBJ2-7,TRBV28,TRBD1,NA,TGTGCCACCCAGGGACAGGGCCTTAGGGAGCAGTACTTC,CATQGQGLREQYF